In this sample, the clone carrying this T cell receptor (beta chain) turned up a few times. The antigen remains undetermined. With a J-beta primer mix and a sample-barcoded 5' primer, a second PCR ran about 6 to 11 cycles. TCRdb re-called the 5' RACE reads through MiXCR, storing one row per CDR3 protein. The sample lists approximately 730,000 distinct CDR3 sequences, about 55% occurring once. This entry comes from a study of blood T cells in healthy people across ages. Study results and limitations: It was held that the diversity estimates obtained from one million T cells were underestimates. In older individuals, TCR beta diversity per million T cells was lower, falling roughly linearly with age. Both higher diversity and more naive CD4+ cells marked long-lived donors when set against aged donors.

V lost 0 bases to trimming and J lost 1 base, with 10 bases between them. The CDR3 contains 15 residues. From germline, CDR1 is SGHRS and CDR2 YFSETQ. This sequence joins TRBV5-1 and TRBJ1-1, with D possibly matching TRBD1 (5 bases). This TCR came from an elderly man in good health. Sequencing was done on a sample of blood. The CDR3 DNA reads TGCGCCAGCAGCTTGGGACAGCCAACGAACACTGAAGCTTTCTTT. Residues: CASSLGQPTNTEAFF.